The sequence of this T cell receptor (beta chain) was determined in a study of monozygotic twins with inflammatory bowel disease. Study-level findings and limits: The authors found no support for a single strong IBD-associated signal or clonotype. Lower TCRbeta diversity (inverse Simpson) was seen in IBD patients than in healthy co-twins.

As concerns this clonotype: Its specificity is unknown.

Blood, about 2.6 ml, was drawn per donor. The unique tags termed UMIs, each holding a 6-nucleotide sample barcode, were added by means of template switching. After re-calling the 5' RACE reads, TCRdb lists one entry per CDR3 protein, DNA absent. The data show under 150,000 distinct CDR3 sequences, and the top ten clones hold 2% to 2.5%. The CDR3 has 12 amino acids. The receptor comes from a human donor with ulcerative colitis or Crohn's disease, or a healthy co-twin of an affected twin (not recorded which). The sequenced sample consisted of blood. J is TRBJ2-4 and V is TRBV12-3 or TRBV12-4; TCRdb's assignment of TRBD1 cannot be checked, as there is no DNA. CDR3 loop: CASSLWGNPQYF.